This entry concerns a single T cell receptor (beta chain). The table came from immunoSEQ multiplex PCR; TCRdb's copy has only in-frame clones and leaves some out. The data contain about 86,000 clones, approximately 93% of them singletons. The sample comes from a study of control samples from healthy donors and cancer patients. CDR1 and CDR2 (germline): MNHEY, SMNVEV (reference sequence). The CDR3 is 10 amino acids. Trimming pared 4 bases from V and 6 bases from J, leaving 4 bases between. This clonotype was obtained from a young woman in good health. The sample consisted of blood. The chain carries TRBV27 and TRBJ2-7; D gene unclear. CDR3 loop: CASSSPEQYF. CDR3 coding DNA: TGTGCCAGCAGTTCCCCCGAGCAGTACTTC.